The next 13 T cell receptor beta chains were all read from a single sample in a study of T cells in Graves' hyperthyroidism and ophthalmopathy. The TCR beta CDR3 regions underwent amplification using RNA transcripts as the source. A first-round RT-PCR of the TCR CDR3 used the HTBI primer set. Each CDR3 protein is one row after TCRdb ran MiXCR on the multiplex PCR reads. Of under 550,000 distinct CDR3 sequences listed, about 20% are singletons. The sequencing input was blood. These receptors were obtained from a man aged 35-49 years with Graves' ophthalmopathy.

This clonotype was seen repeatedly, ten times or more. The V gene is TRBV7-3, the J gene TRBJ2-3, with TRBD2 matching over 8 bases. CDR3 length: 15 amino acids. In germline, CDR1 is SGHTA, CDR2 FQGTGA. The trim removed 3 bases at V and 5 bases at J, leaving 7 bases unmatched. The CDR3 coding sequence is TGTGCCAGCAGCTTGGGCGGGGGGTCTCTAGATACGCAGTATTTT. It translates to CASSLGGGSLDTQYF. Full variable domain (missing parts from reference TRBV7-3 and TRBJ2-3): GAGVSQTPSNKVTEKGKYVELRCDPISGHTALYWYRQSLGQGPEFLIYFQGTGAADDSGLPNDRFFAVRPEGSVSTLKIQRTERGDSAVYLCASSLGGGSLDTQYFGPGTRLTVL.

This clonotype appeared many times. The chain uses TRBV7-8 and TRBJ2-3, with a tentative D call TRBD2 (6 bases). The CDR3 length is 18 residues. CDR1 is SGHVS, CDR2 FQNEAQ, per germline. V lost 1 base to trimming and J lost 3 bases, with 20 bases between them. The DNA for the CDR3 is TGTGCCAGCAGCTTAGTTTTTCGGGTCCTTGGGAGGACAGATACGCAGTATTTT. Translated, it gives CASSLVFRVLGRTDTQYF.

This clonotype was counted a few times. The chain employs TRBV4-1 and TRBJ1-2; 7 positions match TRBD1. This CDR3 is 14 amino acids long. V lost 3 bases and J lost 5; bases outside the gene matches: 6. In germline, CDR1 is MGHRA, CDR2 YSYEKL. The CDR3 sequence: CASSQPGQEYGYTF. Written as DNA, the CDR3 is TGCGCCAGCAGCCAGCCTGGACAGGAATATGGCTACACCTTC.

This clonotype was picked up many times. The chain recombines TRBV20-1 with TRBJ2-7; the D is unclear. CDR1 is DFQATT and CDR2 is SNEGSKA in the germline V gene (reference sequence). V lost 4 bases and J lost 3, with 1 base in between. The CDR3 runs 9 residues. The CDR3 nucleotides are TGCAGTGCTAACTACGAGCAGTACTTC. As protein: CSANYEQYF.

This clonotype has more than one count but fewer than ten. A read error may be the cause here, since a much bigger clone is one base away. The CDR3 region is CAIRGGQASTEAFF. The CDR3 DNA reads TGTGCCATCAGGGGGGGACAGGCGAGCACTGAAGCTTTCTTT. The genes are TRBV10-3 and TRBJ1-1; TRBD1 matches 8 bases. Germline V lookup: CDR1 ENHRY, CDR2 SYGVKD. The CDR3 spans 14 residues. The V segment lost 6 bases and the J segment 4 bases; nucleotides outside the gene matches: 7.

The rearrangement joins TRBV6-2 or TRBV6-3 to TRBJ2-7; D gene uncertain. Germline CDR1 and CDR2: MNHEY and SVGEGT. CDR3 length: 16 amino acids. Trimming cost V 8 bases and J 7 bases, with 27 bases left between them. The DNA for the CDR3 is TGTGCCAGCCATAAAGCCCTCCCCAGCGCCTACCCTGAGCAGTACTTC. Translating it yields CASHKALPSAYPEQYF.

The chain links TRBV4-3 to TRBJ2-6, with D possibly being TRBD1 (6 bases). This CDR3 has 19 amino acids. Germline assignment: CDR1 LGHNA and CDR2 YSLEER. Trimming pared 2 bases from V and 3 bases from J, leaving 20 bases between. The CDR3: CASSQNGTRRQFGANVLTF. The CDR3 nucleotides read TGCGCCAGCAGCCAAAATGGGACAAGGCGGCAATTTGGGGCCAACGTCCTGACTTTC.

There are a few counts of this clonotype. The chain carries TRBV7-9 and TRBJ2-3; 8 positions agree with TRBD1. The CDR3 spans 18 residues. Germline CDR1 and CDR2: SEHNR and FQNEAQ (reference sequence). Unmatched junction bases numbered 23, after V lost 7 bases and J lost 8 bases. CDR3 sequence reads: CASTGPGGRNQRGVTQYF. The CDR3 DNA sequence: TGTGCCAGCACCGGGCCAGGGGGCCGCAACCAAAGGGGAGTTACGCAGTATTTT.

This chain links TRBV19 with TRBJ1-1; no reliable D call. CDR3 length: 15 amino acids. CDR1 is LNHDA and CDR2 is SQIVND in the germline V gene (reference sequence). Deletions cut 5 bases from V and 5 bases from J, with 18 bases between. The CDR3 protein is CASSVMSIPSTEAFF. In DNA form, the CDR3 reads TGTGCCAGTAGTGTAATGAGTATACCATCGACTGAAGCTTTCTTT.

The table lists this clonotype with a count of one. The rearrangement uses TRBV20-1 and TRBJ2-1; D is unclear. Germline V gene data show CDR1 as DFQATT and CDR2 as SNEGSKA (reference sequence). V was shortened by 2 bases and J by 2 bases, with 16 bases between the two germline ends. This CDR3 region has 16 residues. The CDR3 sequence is CSARRSVSWAYNEQFF. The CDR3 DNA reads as TGCAGTGCTAGACGTTCGGTAAGCTGGGCCTACAATGAGCAGTTCTTC.

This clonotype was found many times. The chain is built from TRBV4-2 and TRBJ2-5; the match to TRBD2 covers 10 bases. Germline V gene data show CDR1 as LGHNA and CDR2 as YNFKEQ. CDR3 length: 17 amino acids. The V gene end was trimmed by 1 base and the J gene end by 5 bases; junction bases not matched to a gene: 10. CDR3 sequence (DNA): TGTGCCAGCAGCCAAGTATCTAGCGGGGGCCTCGGGGAGACCCAGTACTTC. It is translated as CASSQVSSGGLGETQYF.

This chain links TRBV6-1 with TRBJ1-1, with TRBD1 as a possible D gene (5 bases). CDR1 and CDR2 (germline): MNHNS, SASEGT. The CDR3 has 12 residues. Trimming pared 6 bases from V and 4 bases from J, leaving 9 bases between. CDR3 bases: TGTGCCAGCAGACAGGAGGGCACTGAAGCTTTCTTT. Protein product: CASRQEGTEAFF.

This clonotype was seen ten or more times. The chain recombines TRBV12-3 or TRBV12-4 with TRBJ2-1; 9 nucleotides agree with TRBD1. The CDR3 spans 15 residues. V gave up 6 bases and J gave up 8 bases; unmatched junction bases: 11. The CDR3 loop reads CASSSPGQGRHEQFF. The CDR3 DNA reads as TGTGCCAGCAGCTCACCGGGACAGGGACGTCATGAGCAGTTCTTC.